The 5 T cell receptor beta chains in this list originate from one sample, sequenced in a study of shared clonotypes between healthy human individuals. Sequencing used immunoSEQ multiplex PCR; TCRdb keeps in-frame clones, though not all of them. The sample shows approximately 1.9 million clones, 90% to 95% of them seen only once. Naive CD8 cells lacked CD45RO and underwent positive selection for CCR7, leaving out terminally differentiated effector memory CD45RA+ cells. Sequencing input: naive CD8+ T cells from PBMCs. The receptors come from a man younger than 35 in good health. Some clones in this sample may be carry-over from other donors' samples.

J is TRBJ1-2 and V is TRBV28; D call uncertain. The CDR3 extends over 14 amino acids. Deletions cut 7 bases from V and 8 bases from J, with 20 bases between. Germline V gene sequence: CDR1 MDHEN, CDR2 SYDVKM. In nucleotides, the CDR3 is TGTGCCAGCACCCCCCCGTGGGATTCGAAAGGCTACACCTTC. This encodes CASTPPWDSKGYTF.

About this clone: Other DNA sequences in the same sample also yield this CDR3. The chain links TRBV7-7 to TRBJ2-1; 10 positions match TRBD2. After removal of 5 bases from V and 4 bases from J, the junction contained 5 bases not matched to a gene. Germline assignment: CDR1 SSHAT and CDR2 FNYEAQ (reference sequence). The CDR3 runs 15 residues. The CDR3 DNA sequence: TGTGCCAGCAGCCCTGGACTAGCGGATTACAATGAGCAGTTCTTC. Its protein is CASSPGLADYNEQFF.

CDR3 region: CASSVAGTGGNEKLFF. The CDR3 DNA sequence: TGTGCCAGCAGCGTAGCCGGGACAGGGGGTAATGAAAAACTGTTTTTT. The rearrangement uses TRBV9 and TRBJ1-4, with 11 bases aligning to TRBD1. Per germline, CDR1 SGDLS and CDR2 YYNGEE. The length of the CDR3 is 16 residues. J lost 4 bases, V lost 0 bases, and 2 bases had no gene match.

This chain links TRBV29-1 with TRBJ1-2; no firm D call. The germline V gene has CDR1 SQVTM and CDR2 ANQGSEA. CDR3 length: 17 residues. Trimming took 3 bases from V and 4 from J, leaving 24 bases between them. DNA of the CDR3: TGCAGCGTTGAGGCCATGGCGGAAGGGCGATTAGGCTATGGCTACACCTTC. Encoded protein: CSVEAMAEGRLGYGYTF.

This chain joins TRBV27 and TRBJ1-1; possibly TRBD1 for D (6 bases). Germline V gives CDR1 MNHEY, CDR2 SMNVEV (reference sequence). Between the trimmed V and J ends, which lost 2 bases and 4 bases, there was a span of 17 bases. CDR3 size: 16 residues. The CDR3 region is CASSLMWGGAGTEAFF. The CDR3 nucleotides read TGTGCCAGCAGTTTAATGTGGGGGGGCGCGGGCACTGAAGCTTTCTTT.